This TCR beta chain was profiled in a study of control samples from healthy donors and cancer patients (dated by TCRdb to about 2020). For this clone: Its antigen target is currently unknown. One base away there is no much larger clone; base qualities are not given.

V lost 7 bases and J lost 0 bases, and the count of bases not matched to a germline gene is 7. The CDR3 measures 14 amino acids from cysteine to phenylalanine. Solely the CDR3 DNA is kept, with 42 bases framed from the first base. CDR1 and CDR2 were assigned from the germline V gene as SQVTM and ANQGSEA. The protocol used for the library was the immunoSEQ multiplex PCR assay. Held by TCRdb, this immuneACCESS table contains in-frame sequences only and omits some clones. Under half of the omission traces to an unresolved V gene where checked; the cause of the rest is unknown. This sample lists 110,000 or so clones; around 90% were detected once. The leading ten clones occupy roughly 40% of the sample.

The TCR originated in a man aged 45-65 years in good health. The chain links TRBV29-1 with TRBJ1-1, with TRBD1 matching 8 junction bases. Sequenced sample: blood. The CDR3 region: CSARQGPLNTEAFF. The sequenced DNA: TGCAGCGCGAGACAGGGGCCTCTGAACACTGAAGCTTTCTTT.